Described below is a single T cell receptor beta chain sequence and its context. Assay: immunoSEQ multiplex PCR; the TCRdb copy retains only in-frame clones and omits some. The sample consists of about 190,000 clones, approximately 79% of them appearing once. The record originates from a study of blood T cell repertoires in COVID-19. Study information: In each case, the material was cDNA or gDNA derived from T cells, B-cell-depleted T cells, or PBMCs.

Looked up from germline, CDR1 is MNHEY and CDR2 is SVGEGT. With 6 bases removed from V and 9 bases from J, the gap between germline ends came to 12 bases. This CDR3 is 12 amino acids long. This clonotype was obtained from a woman aged 55-70 years with acute COVID-19. The V call is TRBV6-2 or TRBV6-3, the J call TRBJ1-5; unclear D gene. Sequencing was done on a sample of PBMCs or T cells enriched from blood (not recorded which). For the CDR3, the DNA is TGTGCCAGCAGCCTGACCGAGGTGCCCCAGCATTTT. As protein: CASSLTEVPQHF.